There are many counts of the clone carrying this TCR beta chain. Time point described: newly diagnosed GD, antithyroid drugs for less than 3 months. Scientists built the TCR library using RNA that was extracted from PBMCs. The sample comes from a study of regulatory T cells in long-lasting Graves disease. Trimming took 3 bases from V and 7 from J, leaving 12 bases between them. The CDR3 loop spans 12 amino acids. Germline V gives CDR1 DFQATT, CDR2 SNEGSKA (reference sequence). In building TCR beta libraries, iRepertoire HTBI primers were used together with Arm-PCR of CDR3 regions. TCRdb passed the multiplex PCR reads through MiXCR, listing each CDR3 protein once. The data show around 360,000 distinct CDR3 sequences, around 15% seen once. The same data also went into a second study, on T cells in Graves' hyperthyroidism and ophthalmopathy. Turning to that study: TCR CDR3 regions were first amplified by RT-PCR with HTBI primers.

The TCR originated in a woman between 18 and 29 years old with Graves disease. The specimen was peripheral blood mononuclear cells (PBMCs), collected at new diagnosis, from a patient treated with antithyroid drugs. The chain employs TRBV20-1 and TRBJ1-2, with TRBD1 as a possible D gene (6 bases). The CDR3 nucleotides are TGCAGTGCTAGTCCAGGGGCCACTGGCTACACCTTC. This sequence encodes CSASPGATGYTF.